This T cell receptor beta chain was observed in a study of T cell responses to AZD1222 COVID-19 vaccine. CDR3 length: 14 amino acids. V was pared by 3 bases and J by 4 bases, with 10 bases between. Germline values: CDR1 LNHDA, CDR2 SQIVND (reference sequence). Profiled with immunoSEQ multiplex PCR; TCRdb holds only in-frame clones, not every one. The sample has roughly 120,000 clones, approximately 90% seen once. This clone was recorded once. This TCR was sampled from an adult in good health. V gene TRBV19 combines with J gene TRBJ1-5, with D maybe TRBD1 (5 bases). The source was peripheral blood, collected on day 0 of AZD1222 vaccination. CDR3 sequence reads: CASSMQGGNQPQHF. CDR3 in DNA: TGTGCCAGTAGTATGCAGGGTGGAAATCAGCCCCAGCATTTT.